A single T cell receptor beta chain is shown here with its context. This sample was taken from a study of blood T cell repertoires in COVID-19. Study summary: Samples came from the United States, Italy and Spain, spanning acute and convalescent COVID-19. Sources were T cells, B-cell-depleted T cells, or PBMCs; the material itself was cDNA or gDNA.

Here immunoSEQ multiplex PCR was the method, and the copy in TCRdb shows in-frame clones only, minus some. The sample has fewer than 150,000 clones, approximately 86% seen once; the top ten hold under 6.5%. Looked up from germline, CDR1 is SGDLS and CDR2 is YYNGEE. CDR3 length equals 13 residues. J lost 4 bases, V lost 2 bases, and 3 bases had no gene match. The TCR originated in a human donor in a cohort sampled during active COVID-19. The V call is TRBV9, the J call TRBJ2-7; 7 bases are shared with TRBD1. Sequencing input: peripheral blood. CDR3 DNA: TGTGCCAGCAGCGTCACAGGGGATTACGAGCAGTACTTC. This codes for CASSVTGDYEQYF.